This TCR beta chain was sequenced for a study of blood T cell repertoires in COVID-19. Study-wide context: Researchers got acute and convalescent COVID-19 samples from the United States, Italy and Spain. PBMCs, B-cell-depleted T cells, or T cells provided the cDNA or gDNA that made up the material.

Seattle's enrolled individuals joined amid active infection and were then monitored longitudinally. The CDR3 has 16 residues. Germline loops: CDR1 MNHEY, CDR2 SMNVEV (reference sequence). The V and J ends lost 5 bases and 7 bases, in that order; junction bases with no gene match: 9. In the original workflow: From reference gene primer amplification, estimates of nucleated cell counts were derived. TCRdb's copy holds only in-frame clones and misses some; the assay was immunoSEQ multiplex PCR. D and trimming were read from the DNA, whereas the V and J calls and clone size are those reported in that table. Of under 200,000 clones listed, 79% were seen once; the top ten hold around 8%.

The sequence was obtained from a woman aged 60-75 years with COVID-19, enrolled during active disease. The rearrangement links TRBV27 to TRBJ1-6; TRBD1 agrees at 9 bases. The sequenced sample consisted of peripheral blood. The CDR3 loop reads CASSTGGAGGNSPLHF. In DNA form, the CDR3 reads TGTGCCAGCAGTACAGGGGGCGCGGGAGGGAATTCACCCCTCCACTTT.